The 29 T cell receptor beta chains below come from one sample, sequenced in a study of cytomegalovirus exposure and HLA in healthy donors. The PCR ran on 60 Vbeta and 13 Jbeta primers. Repertoires were generated with immunoSEQ multiplex PCR, while TCRdb's copy carries only in-frame clones and drops some. Of 200,000 or so clones in the sample, 87% are singletons; the top ten hold approximately 0.23%. The sequencing input was PBMCs. Receptors originate from a girl less than two years old in good health and CMV-seronegative.

The genes are TRBV5-6 and TRBJ1-6, with 7 bases matching TRBD1. With V trimmed by 1 base and J by 7 bases, 2 bases remained unmatched. Germline V gives CDR1 SGHDT, CDR2 YYEEEE. The CDR3 runs to 14 residues. The CDR3 coding sequence is TGTGCCAGCAGCTTGAGACAGGGAAATTCACCCCTCCACTTT. Translated, it gives CASSLRQGNSPLHF. The complete variable domain, with remaining parts taken from reference TRBV5-6 and TRBJ1-6, reads DAGVTQSPTHLIKTRGQQVTLRCSPKSGHDTVSWYQQALGQGPQFIFQYYEEEERQRGNFPDRFSGHQFPNYSSELNVNALLLGDSALYLCASSLRQGNSPLHFGNGTRLTVT.

The chain couples TRBV7-8 to TRBJ2-5; D possibly corresponds to TRBD2 (6 bases). V was cut by 2 bases and J by 4 bases, with 8 bases left in between. This CDR3 region has 13 residues. Germline V CDR1 and CDR2: SGHVS, FQNEAQ. The CDR3 bases are TGTGCCAGCAGCTTACTGGAGGGAGAGACCCAGTACTTC. This encodes CASSLLEGETQYF.

V usage is TRBV19 and J usage is TRBJ1-2; tentatively, D is TRBD1 (5 bases). The CDR3 runs 14 residues. CDR1 and CDR2 (germline): LNHDA, SQIVND (reference sequence). Trimming left V 3 bases short and J 3 bases short, with 11 bases between. The CDR3 nucleotides read TGTGCCAGTAGTATCCCTGGCAGGGACTATGGCTACACCTTC. This sequence encodes CASSIPGRDYGYTF.

As regards this clone: Other DNA sequences of this sample code for an identical CDR3. The gene calls are TRBV5-6 and TRBJ2-3; D is uncertain. Trimming removed 4 bases from V and 0 bases from J, with 3 bases in between. CDR3 length: 12 amino acids. Germline V lookup: CDR1 SGHDT, CDR2 YYEEEE. CDR3 protein: CASSQSTDTQYF. The CDR3, as DNA: TGTGCCAGCAGCCAGAGCACAGATACGCAGTATTTT.

This rearrangement joins TRBV9 to TRBJ2-7, with D possibly TRBD2 on 5 matching bases. The germline gives CDR1 SGDLS, CDR2 YYNGEE. The CDR3 contains 14 residues. Trimming took off 2 bases at V and 0 bases at J, with 9 bases between the two ends. The CDR3 region has the DNA TGTGCCAGCAGCGTCGGGGAGAGCTCCTACGAGCAGTACTTC. It codes for CASSVGESSYEQYF.

The gene calls are TRBV6-4 and TRBJ2-3; D call uncertain. The CDR3 loop spans 9 amino acids. The V gene's germline CDR1 is MRHNA and CDR2 SNTAGT. Trimming shortened V by 11 bases and J by 7 bases, and 7 bases separated the two germline ends. CDR3 nucleotides: TGTGCCCCAATTTATACGCAGTATTTT. This gives the protein CAPIYTQYF.

This chain connects TRBV6-5 to TRBJ1-5, with a possible D match to TRBD1 (6 bases). With 5 bases removed from V and 4 bases from J, the gap between germline ends came to 9 bases. Germline-derived CDR1 and CDR2 are MNHEY and SVGAGI. This CDR3 contains 13 residues. The CDR3 region has the DNA TGTGCCAGCAGTCACGACAGGAATCAGCCCCAGCATTTT. It specifies CASSHDRNQPQHF.

The V and J genes are TRBV30 and TRBJ2-7; the D is unclear. Germline assignment: CDR1 GTSNPN and CDR2 SVGIG (reference sequence). The CDR3 covers 14 residues. V was cut by 4 bases and J by 0 bases, with 13 bases left in between. CDR3 in amino acids: CAWKKTPHSYEQYF. The CDR3, as DNA: TGTGCCTGGAAAAAGACACCCCACTCCTACGAGCAGTACTTC.

The J gene is TRBJ2-1, the V gene TRBV19; 13 bases are a match to TRBD2. J was trimmed by 3 bases and V by 9 bases; bases with no gene match: 5. The length of the CDR3 is 15 residues. Per the germline V gene, CDR1 is LNHDA and CDR2 is SQIVND (reference sequence). The CDR3 DNA is TGTGCCAGGACTAGCGGGAGGCTCTTCTACAATGAGCAGTTCTTC. Residues: CARTSGRLFYNEQFF.

This clone turned up a few times. The genes are TRBV30 and TRBJ2-2, with D perhaps matching TRBD2 (5 bases). With 0 bases removed from V and 11 bases from J, the gap between germline ends came to 13 bases. This CDR3 comprises 13 residues. Germline CDR1 is GTSNPN and CDR2 is SVGIG (reference sequence). CDR3 region: CAWSVLESSELFF. Here the CDR3 DNA reads TGTGCCTGGAGTGTACTAGAGTCCAGCGAGCTGTTTTTT.

The chain joins TRBV2 to TRBJ2-7; possibly TRBD1 for D (6 bases). CDR1 and CDR2 (germline): SNHLY, FYNNEI. The CDR3 length is 13 residues. V was cut by 5 bases and J by 5 bases, with 13 bases left in between. The CDR3 nucleotides read TGTGCCAGCAGTCACCCCGAGGGGGACGAGCAGTACTTC. Its translation: CASSHPEGDEQYF.

A remark on this clone: This sample includes further DNA sequences coding for the same CDR3. CDR3: CAWSGGGDQPQHF. The DNA for the CDR3 is TGTGCCTGGAGTGGGGGCGGTGATCAGCCCCAGCATTTT. This rearrangement joins TRBV30 to TRBJ1-5, with D possibly matching TRBD1 (5 bases). The CDR3 has 13 residues. CDR1 and CDR2 from the germline V gene are GTSNPN and SVGIG (reference sequence). Trimming removed 1 base from V and 5 bases from J, with 9 bases in between.

The chain is built from TRBV4-1 and TRBJ1-1; the D gene is possibly TRBD1 (5 bases). Per germline, CDR1 MGHRA and CDR2 YSYEKL. Trimming removed 1 base at V and 0 bases at J, with 12 bases between. CDR3 length: 16 amino acids. The CDR3 here is CASSQVADRMNTEAFF. The CDR3 DNA is TGCGCCAGCAGCCAAGTCGCAGACAGAATGAACACTGAAGCTTTCTTT.

J is TRBJ2-6 and V is TRBV9, with 10 bases fitting TRBD1. Germline V lookup: CDR1 SGDLS, CDR2 YYNGEE. The CDR3 is made up of 17 amino acids. The ends lost 7 bases at V and 0 bases at J; junction bases unmatched: 7. This chain's CDR3 is CASPRDRGLSGANVLTF. DNA of the CDR3: TGTGCCAGCCCCCGGGACAGGGGTCTCTCTGGGGCCAACGTCCTGACTTTC.

The rearrangement uses TRBV6-6 and TRBJ2-3, with D possibly TRBD2 on 6 matching bases. CDR3 size: 14 residues. Germline CDR1 reads MNHNY; CDR2 reads SVGAGI (reference sequence). With 2 bases removed from V and 3 bases from J, the gap between germline ends came to 9 bases. The DNA for the CDR3 is TGTGCCAGCAGTTACCCAGGACTAACAGATACGCAGTATTTT. Protein product: CASSYPGLTDTQYF.

The CDR3 sequence: CASSIKPGLAPNNEQFF. The CDR3 nucleotides are TGTGCCAGCAGCATAAAACCGGGACTAGCACCGAACAATGAGCAGTTCTTC. This chain connects TRBV7-6 to TRBJ2-1; 9 bases agree with TRBD2. Trimming removed 5 bases from V and 5 bases from J; junction bases left unmatched: 13. This CDR3 has 17 residues. Germline CDR1 SGHVS, CDR2 FNYEAQ.

This chain joins TRBV7-2 and TRBJ2-7, with 8 bases identical to TRBD2. Trimming at V came to 4 bases and at J to 2 bases, leaving 10 bases not matched to a gene. This CDR3 comprises 16 residues. Looked up from germline, CDR1 is SGHTA and CDR2 is FQGNSA. The CDR3 DNA sequence: TGTGCCAGCAGCTCTGGCGGAGCGGGAGCACCCTACGAGCAGTACTTC. Residues: CASSSGGAGAPYEQYF.

In this sample, this clone turned up once. The rearrangement links TRBV5-1 to TRBJ1-1; TRBD1 matches 12 bases. The CDR3 has 16 residues. The ends lost 4 bases at V and 2 bases at J; junction bases unmatched: 6. Germline V gene sequence: CDR1 SGHRS, CDR2 YFSETQ. As DNA, the CDR3 is TGCGCCAGCAGCGGGGGACAGGGGGCCGTTAACACTGAAGCTTTCTTT. It translates to CASSGGQGAVNTEAFF.

The chain combines TRBV11-3 with TRBJ2-1; D gene uncertain. CDR3 size: 13 residues. Germline V gene lookup returns CDR1 SGHNT and CDR2 YENEEA. V was pared by 5 bases and J by 7 bases, with 12 bases between. The CDR3 sequence: CASSPPTVNEQFF. The CDR3 bases are TGTGCCAGCAGCCCTCCCACGGTGAATGAGCAGTTCTTC.

The V gene is TRBV2, the J gene TRBJ1-4, with TRBD1 matching over 9 bases. The CDR3 is made up of 15 amino acids. Germline loops: CDR1 SNHLY, CDR2 FYNNEI. J was trimmed by 7 bases and V by 8 bases; bases with no gene match: 11. The CDR3 DNA sequence: TGTGCCAGCCGGGACAGGGACCTCCTTCGTGAAAAACTGTTTTTT. Its translation: CASRDRDLLREKLFF.

The chain employs TRBV4-3 and TRBJ2-2; TRBD2 aligns across 11 bases. V shed 3 bases and J 6 bases; nucleotides not matched to a gene: 6. This CDR3 is 16 amino acids long. CDR1 and CDR2 from the germline V gene are LGHNA and YSLEER. CDR3 amino acids: CASSHLSGRAPGELFF. The CDR3 nucleotides are TGCGCCAGCAGCCACCTTAGCGGGAGGGCACCCGGGGAGCTGTTTTTT.

The chain links TRBV9 to TRBJ2-7, with TRBD1 as a possible D gene (6 bases). Trimming left V 4 bases short and J 6 bases short, with 23 bases between. Germline V gene sequence: CDR1 SGDLS, CDR2 YYNGEE. CDR3 size: 16 residues. DNA for the CDR3: TGTGCCAGCAGCCCACGGGACACACCAATGACTTCCGAGCAGTACTTC. Its protein is CASSPRDTPMTSEQYF.

The chain is built from TRBV15 and TRBJ2-7; a weak D match, TRBD2 (5 bases). This CDR3 comprises 14 residues. Germline assignment: CDR1 LNHNV and CDR2 YYDKDF (reference sequence). The V and J ends lost 0 bases and 3 bases respectively, with 9 bases between them. The CDR3 DNA sequence: TGTGCCACCAGCAGAGATCCCACTAGCTACGAGCAGTACTTC. It specifies CATSRDPTSYEQYF.

The rearrangement links TRBV9 to TRBJ2-2; D gene ambiguous. The length of the CDR3 is 12 residues. With 4 bases removed from V and 8 bases from J, the gap between germline ends came to 9 bases. Germline CDR1 SGDLS, CDR2 YYNGEE. The CDR3 coding sequence is TGTGCCAGCAGCACTAACGCAGGGGAGCTGTTTTTT. It specifies CASSTNAGELFF.

This clone appeared once. The rearrangement joins TRBV5-6 to TRBJ1-2; possibly TRBD1 for D (6 bases). The length of the CDR3 is 12 residues. With 2 bases removed from V and 6 bases from J, the gap between germline ends came to 8 bases. CDR1 and CDR2 from the germline V gene are SGHDT and YYEEEE. This chain's CDR3 is CASSLQGNGYTF. Written as DNA, the CDR3 is TGTGCCAGCAGCTTACAGGGAAATGGCTACACCTTC.

This clone has more than one count but fewer than ten. The chain carries TRBV7-9 and TRBJ2-1; D gene ambiguous. V lost 1 base, J lost 0 bases, and 19 bases lay in between. CDR3 size: 19 residues. Germline V CDR1 and CDR2: SEHNR, FQNEAQ (reference sequence). The CDR3 loop is CASSLGWVYQPSSYNEQFF. In nucleotides, the CDR3 is TGTGCCAGCAGCTTAGGTTGGGTCTACCAGCCTAGCTCCTACAATGAGCAGTTCTTC.

The CDR3 nucleotides are TGCGCCAGCAGCCAAGATCTCCCCCTCAATGAGCAGTTCTTC. Its translation is CASSQDLPLNEQFF. The J gene is TRBJ2-1, the V gene TRBV4-3; D gene uncertain. Trimming shortened V by 0 bases and J by 6 bases, and 9 bases separated the two germline ends. This CDR3 region has 14 residues. Germline values: CDR1 LGHNA, CDR2 YSLEER.

The V and J genes are TRBV9 and TRBJ2-1; 10 bases line up with TRBD2. The CDR3 contains 15 residues. CDR1 is SGDLS and CDR2 is YYNGEE in the germline V gene. Trimming at V came to 2 bases and at J to 7 bases, leaving 6 bases not matched to a gene. The CDR3 loop is CASSVSGRSNNEQFF. CDR3 nucleotides: TGTGCCAGCAGCGTTAGCGGGAGGTCCAATAATGAGCAGTTCTTC.

The chain has TRBV2 and TRBJ2-7, with D maybe TRBD2 (6 bases). The CDR3 runs 13 residues. From germline, CDR1 is SNHLY and CDR2 FYNNEI. V lost 4 bases to trimming and J lost 3 bases, with 10 bases between them. The CDR3 spells CASSAGSGYEQYF. The CDR3 DNA is TGTGCCAGCAGTGCTGGTAGCGGCTACGAGCAGTACTTC.